Reported below is one TCR beta chain. What it binds is unknown. The PCR used 60 Vbeta and 13 Jbeta primers. Some clones are missing from TCRdb's copy, which holds only in-frame ones; the method was immunoSEQ multiplex PCR. Among under 200,000 clones, 80% to 85% were seen once, and the ten largest hold approximately 6.3%. Though probably carrying unrecorded immune exposures, donors were nominally healthy at sampling. This specimen comes from a study of cytomegalovirus exposure and HLA in healthy donors. Study findings and constraints: There were several of the most significant clusters that appeared linked to common viral pathogens in a later analysis. Later genetic work tied a missense DCLRE1C variant to beta-chain V and J trimming.

Germline V gene lookup returns CDR1 SGHVS and CDR2 FQNEAQ. V was shortened by 0 bases and J by 2 bases, with 10 bases between the two germline ends. The CDR3 is made up of 15 amino acids. This sequence originates from a man aged 35-49 years in good health and CMV-seropositive. The rearrangement links TRBV7-8 to TRBJ1-2; D possibly corresponds to TRBD1 (5 bases). Sequenced input: PBMCs. As DNA, the CDR3 is TGTGCCAGCAGCTTAGCGCAGGGCGTCAACTATGGCTACACCTTC. Its translation is CASSLAQGVNYGYTF.